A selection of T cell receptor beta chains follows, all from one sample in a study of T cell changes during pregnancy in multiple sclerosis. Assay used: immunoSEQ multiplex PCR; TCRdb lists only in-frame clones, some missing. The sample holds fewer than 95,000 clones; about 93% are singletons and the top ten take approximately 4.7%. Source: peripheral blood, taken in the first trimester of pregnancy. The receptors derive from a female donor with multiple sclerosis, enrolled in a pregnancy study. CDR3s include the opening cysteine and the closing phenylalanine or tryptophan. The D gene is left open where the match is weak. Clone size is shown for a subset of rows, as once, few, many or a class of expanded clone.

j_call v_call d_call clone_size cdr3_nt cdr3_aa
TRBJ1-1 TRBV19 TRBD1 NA TGTGCCAGTAGTGACAGGGGGAGAGGAACTGAAGCTTTCTTT CASSDRGRGTEAFF
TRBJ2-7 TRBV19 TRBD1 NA TGTGCCAGTACTCCGGGACAGGGGGCCACCGAGCAGTACTTC CASTPGQGATEQYF
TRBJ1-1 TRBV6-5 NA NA TGTGCCAGCAACGGCCGGCCCAGGGATGAAGCTTTCTTT CASNGRPRDEAFF
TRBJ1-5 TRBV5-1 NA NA TGCGCCAGCAGCTTGGGACAGGCAGGTCAGCCCCAGCATTTT CASSLGQAGQPQHF
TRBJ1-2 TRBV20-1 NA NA TGCAGTGCTAGAGGCATGGAGGGCTACACCTTC CSARGMEGYTF
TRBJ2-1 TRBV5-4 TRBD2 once TGTGCCAGCAGCGCACCACCGACTAGCGGAAAGACCAATGAGCAGTTCTTC CASSAPPTSGKTNEQFF
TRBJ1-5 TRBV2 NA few TGTGCCAGCAGAAGGACGAGTGGAGGCGTAGGCAATCAGCCCCAGCATTTT CASRRTSGGVGNQPQHF
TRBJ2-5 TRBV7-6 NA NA TGTGCCAGCAGCTCCCAGGAATGGGGCGGAGAGACCCAGTACTTC CASSSQEWGGETQYF
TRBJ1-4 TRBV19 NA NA TGTGCCAGTTTCTCGGGGGGCGCGACTAATGAAAAACTGTTTTTT CASFSGGATNEKLFF
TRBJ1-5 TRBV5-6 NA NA TGTGCCAGCAGCTTGTGGAGGGGAGTGAATCAGCCCCAGCATTTT CASSLWRGVNQPQHF
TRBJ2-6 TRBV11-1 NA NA TGTGCCAGCAGCTTTACTGGGGCCAACGTCCTGACTTTC CASSFTGANVLTF
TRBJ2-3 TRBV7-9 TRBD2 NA TGTGCCAGCAGCTTAGTTAGCGGGGGCTACACAGATACGCAGTATTTT CASSLVSGGYTDTQYF
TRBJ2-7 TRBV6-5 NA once TGTGCCAGCAGTTACTCGAACATTGCAAACTACGAGCAGTACTTC CASSYSNIANYEQYF
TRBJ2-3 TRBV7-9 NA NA TGTGCCAGCAGTTACGCAGGGCGCACAGATACGCAGTATTTT CASSYAGRTDTQYF
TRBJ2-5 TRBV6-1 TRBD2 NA TGTGCCAGCAGACTAGCGGGGGGGGAGACCCAGTACTTC CASRLAGGETQYF
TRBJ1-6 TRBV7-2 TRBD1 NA TGTGCCAGCAGCTTAGGGACAGGGTATTCACCCCTCCACTTT CASSLGTGYSPLHF
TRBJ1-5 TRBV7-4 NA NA TGTGCCAGCAGCTTAGTGCGGAAGAGCAATCAGCCCCAGCATTTT CASSLVRKSNQPQHF
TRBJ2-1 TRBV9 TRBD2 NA TGTGCCAGCAGCGGAGGGACTAGCGGGGTCAATGAGCAGTTCTTC CASSGGTSGVNEQFF
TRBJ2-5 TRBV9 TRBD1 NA TGTGCCAGCAGCTCGAGGGACAGGGGAGGTCAAGAGACCCAGTACTTC CASSSRDRGGQETQYF
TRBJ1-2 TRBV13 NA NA TGTGCCAGCAGCTTTCCAACTCATGACAGTACTAACTATGGCTACACCTTC CASSFPTHDSTNYGYTF
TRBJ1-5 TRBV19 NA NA TGTGCCAGTACCTCGATCGGACAGTGGGGATATAGCAATCAGCCCCAGCATTTT CASTSIGQWGYSNQPQHF
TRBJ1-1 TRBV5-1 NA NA TGCGCCAGCAGCTTGAGTGGACAGTCGTATACTGAAGCTTTCTTT CASSLSGQSYTEAFF